This TCR beta chain was profiled in a study of control samples from healthy donors and cancer patients. The CDR3 is made up of 15 amino acids. Looked up from germline, CDR1 is SGHAT and CDR2 is FQNNGV. V was shortened by 3 bases and J by 8 bases, with 19 bases between the two germline ends. The method was immunoSEQ multiplex PCR; TCRdb's version includes in-frame clones alone and lacks a portion of them. Altogether roughly 120,000 clones are present, about 89% being singletons, with the ten largest covering 15% to 20%. This rearrangement joins TRBV11-2 to TRBJ1-1; the D gene is possibly TRBD1 (5 bases). Sequences were obtained from blood. The receptor was isolated from a woman between 50 and 59 years old in good health. CDR3 nucleotides: TGTGCCAGCAGCTTTGTGGAGAACAGGCCCCAAGAAGCTTTCTTT. Translating it yields CASSFVENRPQEAFF. The full variable domain, rest sourced from reference TRBV11-2 and TRBJ1-1, is EAGVAQSPRYKIIEKRQSVAFWCNPISGHATLYWYQQILGQGPKLLIQFQNNGVVDDSQLPKDRFSAERLKGVDSTLKIQPAKLEDSAVYLCASSFVENRPQEAFFGQGTRLTVV.